The entry below describes one TCR beta chain. Its antigen is not identified. The data originate from a study of T-cell reconstitution after alpha-beta-depleted transplantation in children. CDR3 size: 15 residues. The germline V gene has CDR1 GTSNPN and CDR2 SVGIG (reference sequence). Trimming left V 2 bases short and J 0 bases short, with 13 bases between. General study results and limits: When one year had passed after transplant, most T-cell counts and diversity came from newly produced T cells. Reportedly, roughly two months post-transplant, alpha-beta T cells arose from several hundred expanded graft clones.

The TCRbeta library incorporated unique molecular identifiers. TCRdb redid the calling of the PCR reads with MiXCR, one entry per CDR3 protein. The sample records about 580,000 distinct CDR3 sequences, 25% to 30% being singletons. This receptor was identified in a boy under two years old with Wiskott-Aldrich syndrome, due to receive a stem cell transplant. This sample comprised PBMCs, obtained before TCRalphabeta/CD19-depleted stem cell transplant. The chain is built from TRBV30 and TRBJ1-1; no clear D gene. This CDR3 reads CAWSRPRTVNTEAFF. DNA of the CDR3: TGTGCCTGGAGTAGGCCCCGGACGGTGAACACTGAAGCTTTCTTT. Based on the CDR3 plus reference TRBV30 and TRBJ1-1, the full variable domain is SQTIHQWPATLVQPVGSPLSLECTVEGTSNPNLYWYRQAAGRGLQLLFYSVGIGQISSEVPQNLSASRPQDRQFILSSKKLLLSDSGFYLCAWSRPRTVNTEAFFGQGTRLTVV.